The clone carrying this T cell receptor beta chain has at least ten counts. The antigen remains unidentified. These data are taken from a study of identical twins. The length of the CDR3 is 15 residues. Germline assignment: CDR1 MNHEY and CDR2 SVGEGT. V lost 2 bases, J lost 4 bases, and 9 bases lay in between. TCRdb re-called the 5' RACE reads through MiXCR, storing one row per CDR3 protein. Of 600,000 to 700,000 distinct CDR3 sequences in the sample, around 21% were seen once. Findings of the study overall: Models predicted too little out-of-frame TCR alpha sharing in monozygotic twins.

These data also featured in a second study, about T cells expressing NK-cell markers. That study adds: Sorted CD3+CD56+NKG2C+, CD3+CD56+NKG2C- and CD3+CD56-NKG2C+ T-cell subsets were beta-chain profiled. Several donors showed dominant NKG2C+ clonotypes comprising about 1.0-7.0% of their CD8+ T cells. The CD3+CD56-NKG2C+ fraction of a few donors was likewise dominated by these clonotypes.

V usage is TRBV6-2 or TRBV6-3 and J usage is TRBJ2-6; D uncertain. This TCR was sampled from a woman aged 18 to 35 in good health. Material for sequencing was PBMCs. The CDR3 DNA is TGTGCCAGCAGTTACGACGGAAACGGGGCCAACGTCCTGACTTTC. Its protein is CASSYDGNGANVLTF.